This TCR beta chain was retrieved from a study of human T cells and chemical hapten exposure. At the level of the study: Donors were sensitized with 2% DPC on the upper inner arm.

Trimming removed 2 bases at V and 4 bases at J, with 8 bases between. This CDR3 is 13 amino acids long. CDR1 and CDR2 (germline): SGHVS, FNYEAQ. This clonotype was counted ten times or more. TCRdb reanalysed the RACE reads using MiXCR and keeps one entry per CDR3 protein. The table records 80,000 to 100,000 distinct CDR3 sequences, less than 35% of them present only once. Noted time point: patch test 3, about 24 weeks after DPC sensitization. Treatment reported: therapeutic diphenylcyclopropenone sensitization with weekly scalp DPC. J is TRBJ1-1 and V is TRBV7-6; possible D gene TRBD1, 6 bases. The sample consisted of whole blood, taken in connection with sensitization to the hapten diphenylcyclopropenone (DPC). The receptor was derived from a man in his forties or fifties with alopecia areata. Some clones in this sample may be carry-over from other donors' samples. CDR3 in amino acids: CASSLQGTTEAFF. The CDR3 DNA sequence: TGTGCCAGCAGCTTACAGGGGACCACTGAAGCTTTCTTT.